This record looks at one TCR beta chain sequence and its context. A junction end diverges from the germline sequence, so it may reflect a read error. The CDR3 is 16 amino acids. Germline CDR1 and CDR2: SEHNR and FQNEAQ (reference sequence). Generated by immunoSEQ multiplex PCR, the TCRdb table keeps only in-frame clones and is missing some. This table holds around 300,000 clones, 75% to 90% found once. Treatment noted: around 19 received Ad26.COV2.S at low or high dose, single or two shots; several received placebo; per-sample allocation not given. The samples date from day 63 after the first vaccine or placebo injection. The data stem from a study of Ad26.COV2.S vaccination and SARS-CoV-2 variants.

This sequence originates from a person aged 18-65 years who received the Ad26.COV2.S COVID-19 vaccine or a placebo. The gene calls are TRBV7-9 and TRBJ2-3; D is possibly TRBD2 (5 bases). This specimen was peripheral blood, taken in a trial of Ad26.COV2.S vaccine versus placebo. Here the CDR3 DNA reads TGTGCCAGCAGCCTAGCCGAGGCCGCTAGCACAGATACGCAGTATTTT. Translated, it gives CASSLAEAASTDTQYF.